These T cell receptor beta chains were read from a single sample in a study of control samples from healthy donors and cancer patients. TCRdb keeps only in-frame clones here, not all; method: immunoSEQ multiplex PCR. Found here are roughly 68,000 clones, over 80% of them singletons; the top ten hold approximately 14%. The sample was blood. The receptor set was obtained from a man aged 60 to 69 in good health. CDR3s include the opening cysteine and the closing phenylalanine or tryptophan. The D gene is left open where the match is weak. Clone size is given for some rows only: seen once, a few or many times, or a class if the clone is expanded.

d_gene | j_gene | v_gene | abundance | CDR3aa | CDR3nt
. | TRBJ2-7 | TRBV7-9 | . | CASSFSSFVGDEQYF | TGTGCCAGCAGCTTTAGCTCGTTCGTAGGGGACGAGCAGTACTTC
. | TRBJ2-2 | TRBV14 | . | CASSQDLTPLGELFF | TGTGCCAGCAGCCAAGATCTTACACCCTTGGGGGAGCTGTTTTTT
. | TRBJ2-3 | TRBV9 | . | CASSVGVVADTQYF | TGTGCCAGCAGCGTAGGCGTAGTCGCAGATACGCAGTATTTT
. | TRBJ2-2 | TRBV7-8 | . | CASSLGSQWNTGELFF | TGTGCCAGCAGCTTAGGAAGCCAGTGGAACACCGGGGAGCTGTTTTTT
TRBD1 | TRBJ2-1 | TRBV6-6 | once | CASSPRDRTILTQFF | TGTGCCAGCAGCCCCCGGGACAGGACCATTCTTACGCAGTTCTTC
. | TRBJ2-2 | TRBV5-6 | . | CASSLPNRDLAGELFF | TGTGCCAGCAGCTTACCGAACAGGGATCTGGCCGGGGAGCTGTTTTTT
. | TRBJ2-1 | TRBV7-9 | . | CASSFKPGSLNEQFF | TGTGCCAGCAGCTTCAAGCCAGGGTCATTGAATGAGCAGTTCTTC
. | TRBJ2-7 | TRBV5-4 | few | CASSPDRPYYEQYF | TGTGCCAGCAGTCCGGACAGACCCTACTACGAGCAGTACTTC
. | TRBJ1-5 | TRBV6-2/TRBV6-3 | few | CASSYLTDNQPQHF | TGTGCCAGCAGTTACTTGACGGATAATCAGCCCCAGCATTTT
. | TRBJ2-3 | TRBV7-9 | . | CASSPTAGPEGDTQYF | TGTGCCAGCAGCCCGACCGCAGGGCCCGAAGGGGATACGCAGTATTTT
TRBD1 | TRBJ1-2 | TRBV7-8 | . | CASSNPGTGRYGYTF | TGTGCCAGCAGCAATCCCGGGACAGGGCGTTATGGCTACACCTTC
TRBD1 | TRBJ2-2 | TRBV6-6 | . | CASIFGQGAVGELFF | TGTGCCAGCATTTTCGGGCAGGGGGCAGTCGGGGAGCTGTTTTTT
TRBD1 | TRBJ1-6 | TRBV18 | . | CASSPLPGTDNSPLHF | TGTGCCAGCTCACCACTCCCCGGGACAGATAATTCACCCCTCCACTTT
. | TRBJ2-1 | TRBV5-6 | . | CASSRTGTQRDEQFF | TGTGCCAGCAGCCGAACCGGGACCCAACGGGACGAGCAGTTCTTC
. | TRBJ2-7 | TRBV6-6 | . | CASTPRASLPYEQYF | TGTGCCAGCACTCCCCGGGCGAGTCTACCCTACGAGCAGTACTTC
. | TRBJ2-2 | TRBV9 | . | CASSVRDAKNTGELFF | TGTGCCAGCAGCGTTCGGGACGCCAAGAACACCGGGGAGCTGTTTTTT
. | TRBJ2-7 | TRBV5-1 | . | CASSSPARGTYEQYF | TGCGCCAGCAGCTCCCCCGCTCGGGGAACCTACGAGCAGTACTTC
. | TRBJ2-7 | TRBV5-3 | . | CARNDMLSYEQYF | TGTGCCAGAAACGACATGTTGTCCTACGAGCAGTACTTC
. | TRBJ2-7 | TRBV7-2 | . | CASSQGTSSYEQYF | TGTGCCAGCAGCCAGGGGACATCCTCCTACGAGCAGTACTTC
TRBD2 | TRBJ2-1 | TRBV11-2 | . | CASSSLSGRYNEQFF | TGTGCCAGCAGCTCCCTCAGCGGGAGGTACAATGAGCAGTTCTTC
TRBD2 | TRBJ2-1 | TRBV6-2/TRBV6-3 | . | CASSPLAGFSSYNEQFF | TGTGCCAGCAGTCCCCTAGCGGGATTTAGCTCCTACAATGAGCAGTTCTTC
. | TRBJ1-5 | TRBV27 | . | CASSLDPYSNQPQHF | TGTGCCAGCAGTTTGGACCCCTATAGCAATCAGCCCCAGCATTTT
TRBD1 | TRBJ1-5 | TRBV4-3 | . | CASSQVRGTGQPQHF | TGCGCCAGCAGCCAAGTACGCGGGACAGGTCAGCCCCAGCATTTT
. | TRBJ2-2 | TRBV10-3 | . | CAISGGPLNTGELFF | TGTGCCATCAGTGGGGGACCGCTGAACACCGGGGAGCTGTTTTTT
. | TRBJ2-1 | TRBV5-1 | . | CASSSLDPYNEQFF | TGCGCCAGCAGCTCACTAGATCCGTACAATGAGCAGTTCTTC
. | TRBJ2-1 | TRBV7-2 | . | CASSLGGFGNEQFF | TGTGCCAGCAGCTTAGGAGGATTTGGCAATGAGCAGTTCTTC
. | TRBJ2-1 | TRBV19 | . | CASRRDIDSEQFF | TGTGCCAGTAGGAGGGACATCGACAGTGAGCAGTTCTTC
. | TRBJ1-2 | TRBV18 | . | CASSPSLPRGYTF | TGTGCCAGCTCACCATCGCTCCCTAGAGGCTACACCTTC
. | TRBJ2-5 | TRBV27 | . | CASSLATDGGGTQYF | TGTGCCAGCAGTTTAGCCACTGATGGAGGCGGGACCCAGTACTTC
TRBD1 | TRBJ1-2 | TRBV27 | few | CASSKRQGTGYGYTF | TGTGCCAGCAGTAAACGACAGGGGACAGGCTATGGCTACACCTTC
TRBD1 | TRBJ2-1 | TRBV7-2 | . | CASSLNGQGAYNEQFF | TGTGCCAGCAGCCTCAACGGACAGGGGGCTTACAATGAGCAGTTCTTC
. | TRBJ1-5 | TRBV24-1 | . | CATSDSSTGGNQPQHF | TGTGCCACCAGTGATTCGTCGACAGGAGGCAATCAGCCCCAGCATTTT
. | TRBJ1-2 | TRBV5-1 | . | CASSSSTEFNYGYTF | TGCGCCAGCAGCTCTTCCACAGAATTTAACTATGGCTACACCTTC
. | TRBJ1-1 | TRBV4-2 | . | CASRVGLMNTEAFF | TGTGCCAGCAGGGTCGGTCTCATGAACACTGAAGCTTTCTTT
TRBD1 | TRBJ2-1 | TRBV4-3 | . | CASSLGVGQGAYNEQFF | TGCGCCAGCAGCCTAGGGGTGGGACAGGGGGCCTACAATGAGCAGTTCTTC
. | TRBJ2-7 | TRBV4-1 | . | CASSQEGRTTRFYEQYF | TGCGCCAGCAGCCAAGAGGGTCGGACTACCAGGTTTTACGAGCAGTACTTC
. | TRBJ2-5 | TRBV12-3/TRBV12-4 | . | CASRGIQETQYF | TGTGCCAGCAGGGGAATACAGGAGACCCAGTACTTC
TRBD1 | TRBJ1-2 | TRBV18 | . | CASSPDRGYGYTF | TGTGCCAGCTCACCAGACAGGGGCTATGGCTACACCTTC
TRBD2 | TRBJ2-7 | TRBV19 | . | CASSIVGASGSPDYEQYF | TGTGCCAGTAGTATAGTCGGCGCTAGCGGGAGTCCCGACTACGAGCAGTACTTC
. | TRBJ2-5 | TRBV30 | . | CAWSRPSGLETQYF | TGTGCCTGGAGTCGCCCATCGGGGTTGGAGACCCAGTACTTC
. | TRBJ2-5 | TRBV28 | . | CASSRARVHGETQYF | TGTGCCAGCAGTCGGGCCAGGGTTCATGGTGAGACCCAGTACTTC
TRBD2 | TRBJ2-3 | TRBV6-5 | . | CASSYSGTGGPDTQYF | TGTGCCAGCAGTTACTCGGGTACGGGAGGGCCAGATACGCAGTATTTT
TRBD1 | TRBJ1-1 | TRBV7-2 | . | CASSLRTGNTEAFF | TGTGCCAGCAGCTTGAGGACAGGGAACACTGAAGCTTTCTTT
TRBD1 | TRBJ2-7 | TRBV7-2 | . | CASSYTGGSSYEQYF | TGTGCCAGCAGCTACACAGGGGGGAGCTCCTACGAGCAGTACTTC
. | TRBJ1-2 | TRBV30 | . | CAWSTPPAKSGYTF | TGTGCCTGGAGTACTCCGCCGGCTAAGAGCGGCTACACCTTC
TRBD1 | TRBJ2-6 | TRBV23-1 | . | CASSQSGPGTANSGANVLTF | TGCGCCAGCAGTCAATCGGGTCCCGGGACAGCGAACTCTGGGGCCAACGTCCTGACTTTC
. | TRBJ1-5 | TRBV9 | . | CASTGGGHQPQHF | TGTGCCAGCACCGGGGGGGGCCACCAGCCCCAGCATTTT
. | TRBJ2-6 | TRBV19 | few | CASSRYSGANVLTF | TGTGCCAGTAGTAGATACTCTGGGGCCAACGTCCTGACTTTC
. | TRBJ1-3 | TRBV2 | . | CATTREDSGNTIYF | TGTGCCACTACGCGCGAGGATTCTGGAAACACCATATATTTT
. | TRBJ2-1 | TRBV19 | once | CASSIGSSSYNEQFF | TGTGCCAGTAGTATTGGGTCGAGCTCCTACAATGAGCAGTTCTTC
. | TRBJ2-6 | TRBV5-1 | . | CASTPSAVSGANVLTF | TGCGCCAGCACCCCTAGCGCAGTCTCTGGGGCCAACGTCCTGACTTTC
. | TRBJ2-1 | TRBV29-1 | few | CSVVEGKQGGFF | TGCAGCGTTGTTGAAGGGAAGCAGGGAGGGTTCTTC
TRBD1 | TRBJ2-5 | TRBV13 | . | CASSKTQGGETQYF | TGTGCCAGCAGCAAAACACAGGGGGGCGAGACCCAGTACTTC
TRBD1 | TRBJ2-7 | TRBV4-2 | . | CASSQGSLDREYEQYF | TGTGCCAGCAGCCAAGGATCCTTGGACAGGGAATACGAGCAGTACTTC
TRBD1 | TRBJ2-1 | TRBV7-9 | . | CASSYFPPRTGGYYNEQFF | TGTGCCAGCAGCTACTTCCCTCCCCGGACAGGGGGTTACTACAATGAGCAGTTCTTC
. | TRBJ2-1 | TRBV7-8 | . | CASSLEGLDPLGEQFF | TGTGCCAGCAGCTTAGAGGGGTTGGATCCCTTAGGTGAGCAGTTCTTC
. | TRBJ1-5 | TRBV3-1/TRBV3-2 | . | CASSPGQTNSNQPQHF | TGTGCCAGCAGCCCAGGACAGACAAATAGCAATCAGCCCCAGCATTTT
. | TRBJ2-7 | TRBV5-5 | . | CASSLVTSYEQYF | TGTGCCAGCAGCTTGGTCACCTCCTACGAGCAGTACTTC
TRBD1 | TRBJ1-5 | TRBV7-8 | few | CASSLVGQGASRNQPQHF | TGTGCCAGCAGCTTAGTGGGACAGGGGGCATCTCGCAATCAGCCCCAGCATTTT